This T cell receptor (beta chain) comes out of a study of T cell responses to AZD1222 COVID-19 vaccine (dated by TCRdb to 2020 to 2023). About the investigation overall: TCR sequencing was performed for fewer than 250 trial participants, of whom around 210 were given two doses of AZD1222 and around 25 were given two doses of MenACWY control vaccine. Enrollment into the trials was organized by age into subgroups of 18-55, 56-69 and 70-plus years, and those subgroups contained about 150, 27 and 61 TCR-sequenced participants, respectively. On the study overall, not on this receptor specifically: Reportedly, almost half of the unique spike-specific TCRs recognized epitopes lying outside the regions that are mutated in the B.1.351 and B.1.1.7 variants. Vaccine-associated CD4 TCRs spanned the whole spike protein, with dominant responses in regions 160-218 and 743-854. The 56-69-year group was small, and its depth increase did not reach significance, likely because of low power. Conclusions about previously exposed vaccinees are limited, since just 5 or 6 AZD1222 recipients were seropositive for SARS-CoV-2 at baseline. After two AZD1222 doses, spike-specific TCR breadth and depth were significantly higher than at day 0 and than in MenACWY recipients. Because no samples from the day 14 peak response were available, repertoires could be characterized only after the peak T cell response. Most participants were white British and females outnumbered males, and the authors suggested that clonal diversity may have been underestimated.

The sample's time point, from its label and the paper: about 28 days (+/-7) after the second vaccine dose. AZD1222 recipients with second doses at about 4 weeks or about 12 weeks were pooled, because spike-specific TCR depth and breadth did not differ between schedules. Samples from vaccinated people were obtained from the UK trials COV001 and COV002, which included a single-blind randomized controlled phase 2/3 trial of AZD1222 (ChAdOx1 nCoV-19) in healthy adults. For TCRbeta chain sequencing, PBMC samples from trial participants were taken at day 0 and at day 28 after the second dose. The CDR3 regions of human TCRbeta chains were subjected to immunosequencing. On the study's bioinformatics: TCRs in the repertoires were compared against a reference library of SARS-CoV-2-specific TCRs that had been generated with the MIRA antigen-specificity platform. Breadth was defined as the fraction of unique TCRs that were SARS-CoV-2-associated. Depth was defined as the fraction of total T cells that were SARS-CoV-2-associated. Using the MIRA data, each spike-specific TCR was assigned both to the spike region to which the TCR was reactive and to a CD4 or CD8 class. Log10-transformed breadth and depth values were compared by one-way ANOVA with Sidak's multiple comparisons tests. The table comes from immuneACCESS by way of TCRdb, which keeps in-frame sequences with V and J called. Part of the clones is missing from these tables; in studies checked, under half for an unresolved V gene and the rest for unknown reasons. Clone size and the V and J calls come from that table; the DNA yielded D and trimming. For this sample the table gives 200,000 or so clones, of which 93% were detected only once. Less than 1.2% of the sample is taken by the ten largest.

CDR1 and CDR2 are read off the germline V gene (reference sequence) as MNHEY and SMNVEV. V is pared back by 2 bases and J by 7 bases, with 12 bases lying between the germline termini. The CDR3 contains 14 residues, cysteine and phenylalanine counted. The retained sequence is limited to the CDR3, 42 bases, with the frame set at the first base. As for this clone: Its antigen remains undetermined. Nothing much larger sits one base from this clone, and base qualities are not available.

Rearrangement joined TRBV27 to TRBJ1-5; the D gene is possibly TRBD1, with 5 bases matching. The source of this sequence is an adult who received the AZD1222 COVID-19 vaccine. Sequencing was performed on peripheral blood, taken 28 days after the second AZD1222 dose. CDR3 sequence: CASSLGAGHQPQHF. The sequence in DNA is TGTGCCAGCAGTTTAGGGGCAGGCCACCAGCCCCAGCATTTT.